This T cell receptor beta chain was captured in a study of CD8+CD57+ T cells in acquired aplastic anemia. Genomic DNA templated the TCR beta VDJ and CDR3 profiling. From the reads, TCRdb called clonotypes with MiXCR, one entry per CDR3 protein. The sample has hundreds of thousands of distinct CDR3 sequences; approximately 32% are singletons. Individuals selected for sequencing had exhibited CD8+CD57+ cell expansion on flow cytometry. The V gene lost 6 bases and the J gene lost 1 base, with 14 bases spanning the gap. CDR3 size: 15 residues. CDR1 is MNHEY and CDR2 is SMNVEV in the germline V gene (reference sequence).

This chain uses TRBV27 with TRBJ2-3, with no clear D. This receptor was identified in a human donor with aplastic anemia. The specimen sequenced was sorted CD4+, CD8+, or CD8+CD57+ T cells (not recorded which) from PBMCs. The CDR3 coding sequence is TGTGCCAGCAGCCCCTCGGCAATAGGCACAGATACGCAGTATTTT. Its protein is CASSPSAIGTDTQYF.